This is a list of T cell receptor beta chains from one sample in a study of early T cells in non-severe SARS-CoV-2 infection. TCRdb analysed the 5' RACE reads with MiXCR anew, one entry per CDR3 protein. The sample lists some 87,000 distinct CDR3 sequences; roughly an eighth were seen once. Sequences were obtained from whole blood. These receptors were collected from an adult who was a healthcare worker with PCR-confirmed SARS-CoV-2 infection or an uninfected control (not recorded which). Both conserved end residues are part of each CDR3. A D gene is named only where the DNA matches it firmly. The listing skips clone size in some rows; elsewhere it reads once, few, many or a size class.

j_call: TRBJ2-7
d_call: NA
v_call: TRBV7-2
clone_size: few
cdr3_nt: TGTGCCAGCAGCAACACCCCCTACGAGCAGTACTTC
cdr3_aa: CASSNTPYEQYF

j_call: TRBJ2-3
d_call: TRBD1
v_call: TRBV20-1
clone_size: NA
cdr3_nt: TGCAGTGCTTCAACAGGGGGAGCAGATACGCAGTATTTT
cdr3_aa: CSASTGGADTQYF

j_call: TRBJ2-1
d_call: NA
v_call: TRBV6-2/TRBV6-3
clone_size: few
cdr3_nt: TGTGCCAGCAGTTACGAAACGGGGGCCATCTACAATGAGCAGTTCTTC
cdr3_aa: CASSYETGAIYNEQFF

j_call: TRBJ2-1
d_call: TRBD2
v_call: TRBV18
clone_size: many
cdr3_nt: TGTGCCAGCTCACTACGACTAGCGGGGGGGCCGGGTGAGCAGTTCTTC
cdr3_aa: CASSLRLAGGPGEQFF

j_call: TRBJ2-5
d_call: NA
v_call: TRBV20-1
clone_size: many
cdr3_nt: TGCAGTGCCCCGTCTGAGGAGACCCAGTACTTC
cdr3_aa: CSAPSEETQYF

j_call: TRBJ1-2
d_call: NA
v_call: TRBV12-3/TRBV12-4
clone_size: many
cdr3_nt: TGTGCCAGCAGTGCCGACAATCCTCGGGGCTACACCTTC
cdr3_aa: CASSADNPRGYTF

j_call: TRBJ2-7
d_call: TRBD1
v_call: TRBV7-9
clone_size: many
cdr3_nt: TGTGCCAGCAGCTTTCCCGGGACAGGGGCAGGCGAGCAGTACTTC
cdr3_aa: CASSFPGTGAGEQYF

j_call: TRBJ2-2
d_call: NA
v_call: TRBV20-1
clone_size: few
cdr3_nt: TGCAGTGCTTCGCAAACTTCAGGGTACACCGGGGAGCTGTTTTTT
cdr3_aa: CSASQTSGYTGELFF

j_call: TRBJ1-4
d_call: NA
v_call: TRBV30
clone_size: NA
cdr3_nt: TGTGCCTGGAGAGGGGCTGAAAAACTGTTTTTT
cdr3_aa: CAWRGAEKLFF

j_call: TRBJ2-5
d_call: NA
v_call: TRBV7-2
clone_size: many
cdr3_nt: TGTGCCAGCAGTGCTAGTACTTCGGGGGGCGTGACCCAGTACTTC
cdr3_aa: CASSASTSGGVTQYF

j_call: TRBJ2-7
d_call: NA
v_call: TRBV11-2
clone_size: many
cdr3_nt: TGTGCCAGCAGCTTAGGGGTCCTGAGCTCCTACGAGCAGTACTTC
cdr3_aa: CASSLGVLSSYEQYF

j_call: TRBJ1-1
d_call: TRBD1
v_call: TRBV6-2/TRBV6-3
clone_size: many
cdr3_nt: TGTGCCAGCACCCGGAGCAGGGGGGGCACTGAAGCTTTCTTT
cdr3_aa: CASTRSRGGTEAFF

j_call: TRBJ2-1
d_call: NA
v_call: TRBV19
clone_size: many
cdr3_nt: TGTGCCAGTAGTGACAGCTGGGACAATGAGCAGTTCTTC
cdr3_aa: CASSDSWDNEQFF

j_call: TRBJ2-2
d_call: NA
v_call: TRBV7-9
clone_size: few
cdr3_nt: TGTGCCAGCAGCTTGTTCCGACAGACCACCGGGGAGCTGTTTTTT
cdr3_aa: CASSLFRQTTGELFF

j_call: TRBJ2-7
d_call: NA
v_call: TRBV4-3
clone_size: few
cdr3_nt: TGCGCCAGCAGCCAAGATTACGGCGGCTCCTACGAGCAGTACTTC
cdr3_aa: CASSQDYGGSYEQYF

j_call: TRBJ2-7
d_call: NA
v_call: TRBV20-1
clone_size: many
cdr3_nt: TGCAGTGCTACGGGCCGGGTATACGAGCAGTACTTC
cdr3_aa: CSATGRVYEQYF

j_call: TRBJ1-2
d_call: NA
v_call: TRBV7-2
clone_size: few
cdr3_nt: TGTGCCAGCAGCAGAGAACAGGGAGTTTCTGGCGGCTACACCTTC
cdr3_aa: CASSREQGVSGGYTF

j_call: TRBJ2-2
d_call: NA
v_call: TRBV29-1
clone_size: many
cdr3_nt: TGCAGCGTTCTGGGGTCGGTGGCCGGGGAGCTGTTTTTT
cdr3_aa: CSVLGSVAGELFF

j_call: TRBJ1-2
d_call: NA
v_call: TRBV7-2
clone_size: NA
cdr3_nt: TGTGCCAGCAGCAGGGACGCTATTCGCTACACCTTC
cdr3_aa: CASSRDAIRYTF

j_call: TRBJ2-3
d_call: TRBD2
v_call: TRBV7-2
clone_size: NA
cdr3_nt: TGTGCCAGCAGCTCGCGGGGGGGCACAGATACGCAGTATTTT
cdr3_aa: CASSSRGGTDTQYF

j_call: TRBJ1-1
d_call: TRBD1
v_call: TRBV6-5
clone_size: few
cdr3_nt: TGTGCCAGCAGTTCAGACAGGGGCTGGGGACACACTGAAGCTTTCTTT
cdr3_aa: CASSSDRGWGHTEAFF

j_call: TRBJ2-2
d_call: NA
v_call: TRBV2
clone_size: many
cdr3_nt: TGTGCCAGCAGTGTAAACCCCCCCCACGCGAACACCGGGGAGCTGTTTTTT
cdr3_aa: CASSVNPPHANTGELFF

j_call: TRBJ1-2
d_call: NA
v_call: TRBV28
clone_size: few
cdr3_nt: TGTGCCAGCAGTTTAAGCCACCGGGGGCAGTCTTCTTATGGCTACACCTTC
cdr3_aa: CASSLSHRGQSSYGYTF

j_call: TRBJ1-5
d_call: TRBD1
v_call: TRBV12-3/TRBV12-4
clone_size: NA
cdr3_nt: TGTGCCAGCAGTTTAGCCGGGACAGCGGATCAGCCCCAGCATTTT
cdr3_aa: CASSLAGTADQPQHF

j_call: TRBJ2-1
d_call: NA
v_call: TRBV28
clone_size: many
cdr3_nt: TGTGCCAGCAGGGGAACTCGCCGCTCTCTCTACAATGAGCAGTTCTTC
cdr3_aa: CASRGTRRSLYNEQFF

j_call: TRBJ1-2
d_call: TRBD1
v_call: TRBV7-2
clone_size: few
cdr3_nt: TGTGCCAGCAGCTTAGTAGGACCGGGACAGGGAGCTCTAAGTGGCTACACCTTC
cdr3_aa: CASSLVGPGQGALSGYTF

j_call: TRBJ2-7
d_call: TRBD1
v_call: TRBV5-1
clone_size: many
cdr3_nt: TGCGCCAGCAGCTTGGGAGGGACAGCCTACGAGCAGTACTTC
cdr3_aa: CASSLGGTAYEQYF